The entry that follows covers one T cell receptor (beta chain) sequence. Its target is unknown. The sample originates from a study of OX40 agonist ivuxolimab in advanced cancers. For the study at large: From roughly 20 to 90 years was the age range, with a mean of around 57 years, and roughly 80% were male. Partial responses occurred in three patients (one hepatocellular carcinoma, two cutaneous melanoma).

Sequencing was performed with immunoSEQ multiplex PCR; in TCRdb, only in-frame clones are kept and a portion is missing. The sample carries tens of thousands of clones, around nine tenths recorded once. Study outcomes and limitations: Undetermined was the antigen specificity of the expanded peripheral T cells.

CDR3 length: 14 amino acids. The germline gives CDR1 MNHNS, CDR2 SASEGT. Trimming left V 2 bases short and J 4 bases short, with 10 bases between. This TCR came from an adult with an advanced solid tumor such as melanoma, head and neck, liver or kidney cancer. The material sequenced was CD4+ or CD8+ T cells sorted from blood, taken in a trial of the OX40 agonist ivuxolimab. This chain connects TRBV6-1 to TRBJ2-3, with D unresolved. The CDR3 DNA reads as TGTGCCAGCAGTGAATACGGAATGCCAGATACGCAGTATTTT. This gives the protein CASSEYGMPDTQYF.